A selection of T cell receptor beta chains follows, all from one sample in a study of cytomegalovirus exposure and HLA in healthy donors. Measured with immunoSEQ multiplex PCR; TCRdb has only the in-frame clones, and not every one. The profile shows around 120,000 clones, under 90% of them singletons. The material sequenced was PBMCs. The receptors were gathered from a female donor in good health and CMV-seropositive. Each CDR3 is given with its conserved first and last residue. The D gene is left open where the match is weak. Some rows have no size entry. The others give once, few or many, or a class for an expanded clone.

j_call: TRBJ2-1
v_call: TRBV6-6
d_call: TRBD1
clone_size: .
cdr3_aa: CASSLGQGDNEQFF
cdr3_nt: TGTGCCAGCAGTTTGGGACAGGGGGACAATGAGCAGTTCTTC

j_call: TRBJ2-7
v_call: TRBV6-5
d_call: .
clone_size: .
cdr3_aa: CASSRDTGFSYEQYF
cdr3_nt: TGTGCCAGCAGCCGGGATACGGGATTCTCCTACGAGCAGTACTTC

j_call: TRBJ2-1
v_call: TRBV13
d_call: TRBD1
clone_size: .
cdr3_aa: CASSSTGGDEQFF
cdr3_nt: TGTGCCAGCAGCTCCACAGGGGGAGATGAGCAGTTCTTC

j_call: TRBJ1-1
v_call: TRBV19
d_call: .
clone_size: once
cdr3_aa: CASSLTRNTEAFF
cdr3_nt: TGTGCCAGTAGTCTGACAAGAAACACTGAAGCTTTCTTT

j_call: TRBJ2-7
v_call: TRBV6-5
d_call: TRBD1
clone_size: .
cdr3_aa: CASSYSRTGRFNEQYF
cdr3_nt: TGTGCCAGCAGTTACTCGCGGACAGGTCGTTTTAACGAGCAGTACTTC

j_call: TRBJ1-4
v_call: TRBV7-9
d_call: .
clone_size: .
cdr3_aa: CASSFGSGEKLFF
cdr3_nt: TGTGCCAGCAGCTTCGGGAGTGGTGAAAAACTGTTTTTT

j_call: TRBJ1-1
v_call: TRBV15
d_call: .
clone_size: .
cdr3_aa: CVTSRVGIYGMNTEAFF
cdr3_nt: TGTGTCACCAGCAGAGTGGGGATTTACGGGATGAACACTGAAGCTTTCTTT

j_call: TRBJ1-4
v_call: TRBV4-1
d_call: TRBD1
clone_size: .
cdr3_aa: CASSHANRGVGEKLFF
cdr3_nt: TGCGCCAGCAGCCACGCGAACAGGGGAGTTGGAGAAAAACTGTTTTTT

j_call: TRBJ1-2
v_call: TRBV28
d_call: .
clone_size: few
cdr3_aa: CASSPILGQNYGYTF
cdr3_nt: TGTGCCAGCAGTCCTATCCTAGGTCAGAACTATGGCTACACCTTC

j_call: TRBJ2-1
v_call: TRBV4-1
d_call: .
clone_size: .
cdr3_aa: CASSQDLTRGGRVQFF
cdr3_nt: TGCGCCAGCAGCCAAGATCTTACGAGGGGGGGCCGGGTGCAGTTCTTC

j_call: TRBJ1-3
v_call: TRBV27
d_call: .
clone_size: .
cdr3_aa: CASSLSGNGNTIYF
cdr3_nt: TGTGCCAGCAGTTTAAGCGGGAATGGAAACACCATATATTTT

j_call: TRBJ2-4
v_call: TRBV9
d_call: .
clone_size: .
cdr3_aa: CASSAGSEDKNIQYF
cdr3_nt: TGTGCCAGCAGCGCGGGGAGTGAAGACAAAAACATTCAGTACTTC